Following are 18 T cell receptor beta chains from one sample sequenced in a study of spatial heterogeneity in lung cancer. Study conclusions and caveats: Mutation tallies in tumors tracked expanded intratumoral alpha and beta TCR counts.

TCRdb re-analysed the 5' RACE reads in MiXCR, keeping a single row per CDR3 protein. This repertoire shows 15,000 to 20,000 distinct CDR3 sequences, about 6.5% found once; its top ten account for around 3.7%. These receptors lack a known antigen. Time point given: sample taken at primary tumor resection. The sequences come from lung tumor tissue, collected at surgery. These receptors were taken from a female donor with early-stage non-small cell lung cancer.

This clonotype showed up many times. CDR3 sequence (DNA): TGTGCCAGCAGCCAAGATGTTGAAGAGACCCAGTACTTC. Its translation is CASSQDVEETQYF. The rearrangement joins TRBV4-2 to TRBJ2-5; D unresolved. The CDR3 length is 13 residues. Per germline, CDR1 LGHNA and CDR2 YNFKEQ. Between the trimmed V and J ends, which lost 0 bases and 3 bases, there was a span of 5 bases.

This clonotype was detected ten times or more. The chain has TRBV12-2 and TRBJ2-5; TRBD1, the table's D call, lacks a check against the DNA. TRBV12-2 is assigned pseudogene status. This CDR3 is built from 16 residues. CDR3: CASRSALAGQQETQYF. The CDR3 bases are TGTGCAAGTCGCTCAGCACTAGCGGGACAGCAAGAGACCCAGTACTTC.

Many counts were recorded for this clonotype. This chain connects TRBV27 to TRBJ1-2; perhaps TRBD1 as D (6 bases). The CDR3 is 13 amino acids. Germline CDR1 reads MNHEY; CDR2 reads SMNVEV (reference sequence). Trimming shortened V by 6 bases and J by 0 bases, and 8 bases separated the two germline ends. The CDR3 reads CASSRQANYGYTF. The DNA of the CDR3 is TGTGCCAGCAGCCGACAGGCTAACTATGGCTACACCTTC.

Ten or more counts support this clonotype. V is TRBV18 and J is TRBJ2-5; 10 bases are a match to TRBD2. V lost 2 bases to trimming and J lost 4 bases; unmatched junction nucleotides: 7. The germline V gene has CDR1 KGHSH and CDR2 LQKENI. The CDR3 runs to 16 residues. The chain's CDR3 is CASSPILAGASETQYF. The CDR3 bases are TGTGCCAGCTCACCAATCCTAGCGGGAGCCTCAGAGACCCAGTACTTC.

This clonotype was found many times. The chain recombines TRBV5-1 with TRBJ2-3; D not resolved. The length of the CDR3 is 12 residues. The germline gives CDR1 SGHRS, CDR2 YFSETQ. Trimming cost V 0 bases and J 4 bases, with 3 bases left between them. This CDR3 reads CASSLASDTQYF. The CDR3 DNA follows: TGCGCCAGCAGCTTGGCTTCAGATACGCAGTATTTT.

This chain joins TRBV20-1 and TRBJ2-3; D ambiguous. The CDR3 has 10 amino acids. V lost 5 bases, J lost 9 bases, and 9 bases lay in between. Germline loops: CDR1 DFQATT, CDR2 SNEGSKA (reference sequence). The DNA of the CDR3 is TGCAGTGCTGTCACTGGGACGCAGTATTTT. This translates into CSAVTGTQYF.

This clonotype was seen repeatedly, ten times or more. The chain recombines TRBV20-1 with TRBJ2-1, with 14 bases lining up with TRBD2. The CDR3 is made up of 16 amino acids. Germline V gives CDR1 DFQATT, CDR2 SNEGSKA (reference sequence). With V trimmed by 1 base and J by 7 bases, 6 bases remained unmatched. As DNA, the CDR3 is TGCAGTGCTAGAGCGCCGGGACTAGCGGGAGAGAATGAGCAGTTCTTC. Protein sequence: CSARAPGLAGENEQFF.

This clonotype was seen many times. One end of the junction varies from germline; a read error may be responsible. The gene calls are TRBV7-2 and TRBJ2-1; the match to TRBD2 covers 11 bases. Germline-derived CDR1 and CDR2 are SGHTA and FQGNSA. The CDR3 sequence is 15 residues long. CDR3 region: CASSLNGLAGSEAIF. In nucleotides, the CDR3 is TGTGCCAGCAGCTTAAATGGACTAGCGGGTAGTGAGGCGATCTTC.

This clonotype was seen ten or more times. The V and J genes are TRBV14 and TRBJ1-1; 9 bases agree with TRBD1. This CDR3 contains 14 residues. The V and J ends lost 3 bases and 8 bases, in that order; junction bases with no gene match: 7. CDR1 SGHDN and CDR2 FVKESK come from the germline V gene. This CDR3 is CASSQMGQGSEAFF. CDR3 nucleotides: TGTGCCAGCAGCCAGATGGGACAGGGAAGCGAAGCTTTCTTT.

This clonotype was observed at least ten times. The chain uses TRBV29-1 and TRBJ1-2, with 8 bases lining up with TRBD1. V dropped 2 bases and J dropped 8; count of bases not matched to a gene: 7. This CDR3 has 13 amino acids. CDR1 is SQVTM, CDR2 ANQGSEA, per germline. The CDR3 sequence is CSVERRDRFGYTF. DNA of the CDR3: TGCAGCGTTGAAAGGCGGGACAGGTTCGGCTACACCTTC.

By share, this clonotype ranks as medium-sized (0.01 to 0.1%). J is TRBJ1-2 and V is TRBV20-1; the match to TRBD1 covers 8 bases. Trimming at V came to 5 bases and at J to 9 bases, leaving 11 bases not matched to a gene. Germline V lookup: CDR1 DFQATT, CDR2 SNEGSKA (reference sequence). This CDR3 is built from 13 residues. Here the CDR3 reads CSAFGQGVSSYTF. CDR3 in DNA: TGCAGTGCTTTTGGACAGGGTGTATCTAGCTACACCTTC.

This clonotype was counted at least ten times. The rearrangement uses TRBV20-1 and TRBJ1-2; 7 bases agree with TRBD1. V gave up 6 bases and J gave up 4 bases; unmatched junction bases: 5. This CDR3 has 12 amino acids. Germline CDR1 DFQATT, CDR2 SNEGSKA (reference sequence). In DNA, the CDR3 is TGCAGTGCGTGGGACAGAAGCTATGGCTACACCTTC. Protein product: CSAWDRSYGYTF.

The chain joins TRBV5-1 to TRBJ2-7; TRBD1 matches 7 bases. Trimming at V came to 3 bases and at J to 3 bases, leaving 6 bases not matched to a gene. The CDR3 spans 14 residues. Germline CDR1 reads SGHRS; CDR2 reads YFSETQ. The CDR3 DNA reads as TGCGCCAGCAGCTCGAGGGGGCCCCTCTACGAGCAGTACTTC. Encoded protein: CASSSRGPLYEQYF.

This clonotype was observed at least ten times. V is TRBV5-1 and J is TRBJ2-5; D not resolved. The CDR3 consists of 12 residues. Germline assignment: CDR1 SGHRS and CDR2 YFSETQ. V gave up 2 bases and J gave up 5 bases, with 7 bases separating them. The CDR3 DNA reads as TGCGCCAGCAGCTTTCTGGGGGAGACCCAGTACTTC. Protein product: CASSFLGETQYF.

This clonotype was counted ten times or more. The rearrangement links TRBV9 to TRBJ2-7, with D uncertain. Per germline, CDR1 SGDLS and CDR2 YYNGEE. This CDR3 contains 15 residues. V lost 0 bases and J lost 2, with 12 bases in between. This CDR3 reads CASSVGMDPTYEQYF. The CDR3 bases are TGTGCCAGCAGCGTAGGAATGGACCCGACCTACGAGCAGTACTTC. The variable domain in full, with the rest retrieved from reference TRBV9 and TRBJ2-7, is DSGVTQTPKHLITATGQRVTLRCSPRSGDLSVYWYQQSLDQGLQFLIQYYNGEERAKGNILERFSAQQFPDLHSELNLSSLELGDSALYFCASSVGMDPTYEQYFGPGTRLTVT.

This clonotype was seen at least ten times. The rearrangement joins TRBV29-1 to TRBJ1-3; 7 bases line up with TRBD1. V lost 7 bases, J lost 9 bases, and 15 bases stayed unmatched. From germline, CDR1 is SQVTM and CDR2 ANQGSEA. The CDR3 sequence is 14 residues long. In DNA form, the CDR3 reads TGCAGCGCTGATGACAGGGCCGTCGGCGGCACCATATATTTT. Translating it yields CSADDRAVGGTIYF.

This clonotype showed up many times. The CDR3, as DNA: TGTGCCAGCAGCAGGGGGACAGATACGCAGTATTTT. It is translated as CASSRGTDTQYF. This rearrangement joins TRBV28 to TRBJ2-3; 7 nucleotides line up with TRBD1. The germline V gene has CDR1 MDHEN and CDR2 SYDVKM. CDR3 length equals 12 residues. Trimming at V came to 6 bases and at J to 3 bases, leaving 0 bases not matched to a gene.

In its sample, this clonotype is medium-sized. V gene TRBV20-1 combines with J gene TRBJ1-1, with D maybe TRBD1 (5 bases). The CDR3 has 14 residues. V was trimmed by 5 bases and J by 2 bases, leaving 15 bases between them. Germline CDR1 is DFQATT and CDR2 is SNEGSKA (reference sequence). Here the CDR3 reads CSAGQSRGNTEAFF. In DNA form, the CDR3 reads TGCAGTGCTGGCCAATCGAGGGGAAACACTGAAGCTTTCTTT.